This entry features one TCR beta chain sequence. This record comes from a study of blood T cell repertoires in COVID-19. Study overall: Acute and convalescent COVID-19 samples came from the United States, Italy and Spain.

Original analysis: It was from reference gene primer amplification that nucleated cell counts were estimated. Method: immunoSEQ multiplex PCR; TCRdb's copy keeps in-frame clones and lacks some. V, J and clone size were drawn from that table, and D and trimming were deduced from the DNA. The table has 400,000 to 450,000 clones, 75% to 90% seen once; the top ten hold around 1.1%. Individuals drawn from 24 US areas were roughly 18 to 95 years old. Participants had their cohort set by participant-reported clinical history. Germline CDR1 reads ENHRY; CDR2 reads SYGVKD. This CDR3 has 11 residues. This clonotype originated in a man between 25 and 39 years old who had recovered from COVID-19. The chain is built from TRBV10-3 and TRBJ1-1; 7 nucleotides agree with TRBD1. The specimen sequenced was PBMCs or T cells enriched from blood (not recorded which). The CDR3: CSAGGNTEAFF. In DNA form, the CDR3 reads TGTTCGGCAGGGGGGAACACTGAAGCTTTCTTT.